This T cell receptor (beta chain) was identified during a study of blood T cell repertoires in COVID-19. Study in general: Whether acute or convalescent, the COVID-19 samples came from the United States, Italy and Spain. T cells, B-cell-depleted T cells, or PBMCs supplied cDNA or gDNA.

Per the germline V gene, CDR1 is SGHTA and CDR2 is FQGTGA. The trim removed 4 bases at V and 0 bases at J, leaving 2 bases unmatched. The CDR3 loop spans 15 amino acids. Authors' methods: Reference gene primer amplification yielded estimated nucleated cell counts. Clones were sequenced by immunoSEQ multiplex PCR, and TCRdb holds only the in-frame ones, with some missing. That table supplies the V and J calls and clone size; D and trimming were determined from the DNA. This table holds some 130,000 clones, around nine tenths found once. This clonotype was sampled from a man in his sixties with COVID-19, enrolled during active disease. Source material: peripheral blood. The V call is TRBV7-3, the J call TRBJ2-1; 8 bases align to TRBD1. Here the CDR3 reads CASSSQGASYNEQFF. The CDR3, as DNA: TGTGCCAGCAGCTCCCAGGGGGCCTCCTACAATGAGCAGTTCTTC.